This is a list of T cell receptor beta chains from one sample in a study of regulatory T cells in long-lasting Graves disease. TCRdb fed the multiplex PCR reads into MiXCR, producing one record per CDR3 protein. The profile covers a few hundred thousand distinct CDR3 sequences, with 20% to 25% appearing a single time and around 30% taken by the ten largest. The sample consisted of peripheral blood mononuclear cells (PBMCs), taken when the disease was refractory, from a patient treated with antithyroid drugs. The origin of the receptors is a woman aged 35 to 49 with Graves disease. Both conserved end residues are part of each CDR3. The D gene is left open where the match is weak. The size field is filled for only some rows; it gives once, few, many or a size class.

>TRBD1|TRBV28|many|TRBJ1-5
CASSSPSLQGAIDQPQHF
TGTGCCAGCAGTTCTCCGTCCTTACAGGGGGCAATTGATCAGCCCCAGCATTTT
>TRBD1|TRBV5-8|many|TRBJ1-5
CASSPRTGISNQPQHF
TGTGCCAGCAGCCCCCGGACAGGGATTAGCAATCAGCCCCAGCATTTT
>-|TRBV2|-|TRBJ2-3
CASRASLVKITDTQYF
TGTGCCAGCAGGGCTAGCTTAGTGAAGATCACAGATACGCAGTATTTT
>-|TRBV7-8|-|TRBJ2-7
CASSPGLRALHYEQYF
TGTGCCAGCAGCCCCGGACTACGGGCGTTACACTACGAGCAGTACTTC
>-|TRBV7-6|few|TRBJ2-7
CASSAATVYEQYF
TGTGCCAGCAGCGCTGCGACAGTCTACGAGCAGTACTTC
>-|TRBV28|-|TRBJ2-3
CASSTQISSTDTQYF
TGTGCCAGCAGCACCCAAATTTCTAGCACAGATACGCAGTATTTT
>-|TRBV28|many|TRBJ2-7
CASSPTAYEQYF
TGTGCCAGCAGCCCCACAGCCTACGAGCAGTACTTC
>-|TRBV30|few|TRBJ1-2
CAWSVGGGDGYTF
TGTGCCTGGAGTGTAGGGGGAGGGGATGGCTACACCTTC
>-|TRBV12-3/TRBV12-4|many|TRBJ2-7
CASSKSGHTGEQYF
TGTGCCAGCAGTAAATCGGGACATACGGGCGAGCAGTACTTC
>-|TRBV5-8|many|TRBJ2-2
CASSLYGANTGELFF
TGTGCCAGCAGCTTGTATGGAGCGAACACCGGGGAGCTGTTTTTT
>TRBD2|TRBV28|-|TRBJ2-7
CASGLAGGEQYF
TGTGCCAGCGGACTAGCGGGAGGCGAGCAGTACTTC
>-|TRBV28|many|TRBJ2-7
CASIEGTGIREQYF
TGTGCCAGCATCGAAGGAACAGGGATCCGGGAGCAGTACTTC
>-|TRBV12-3/TRBV12-4|many|TRBJ2-7
CASSPVERNEQYF
TGTGCCAGCAGCCCCGTGGAGAGAAACGAGCAGTACTTC
>-|TRBV3-1|few|TRBJ1-1
CASSRGTRSITEAFF
TGTGCCAGCAGCCGAGGGACCCGGAGTATAACTGAAGCTTTCTTT
>TRBD1|TRBV28|-|TRBJ1-2
CASSSRQGMRGYTF
TGTGCCAGCAGCTCCCGACAGGGGATGCGGGGCTACACCTTC
>TRBD1|TRBV20-1|once|TRBJ2-7
CSARDWGTAGAYEQYF
TGCAGTGCTAGAGATTGGGGGACAGCCGGGGCCTACGAGCAGTACTTC
>-|TRBV5-1|many|TRBJ1-1
CASTYGGMNTEAFF
TGCGCCAGCACTTACGGGGGGATGAACACTGAAGCTTTCTTT
>-|TRBV13|-|TRBJ2-2
CASSLLFGYTGELFF
TGTGCCAGCAGCTTACTTTTCGGATACACCGGGGAGCTGTTTTTT
>-|TRBV29-1|many|TRBJ2-5
CSEWTATNSETQYF
TGCAGCGAGTGGACTGCGACGAATTCGGAGACCCAGTACTTC
>TRBD2|TRBV28|many|TRBJ2-7
CASSLMSLAGVEEQYF
TGTGCCAGCAGTTTAATGTCGCTAGCGGGAGTGGAAGAGCAGTACTTC
>-|TRBV15|few|TRBJ2-7
CATSRDSQGYREQYF
TGTGCCACCAGCAGAGATAGCCAGGGGTATCGCGAGCAGTACTTC
>TRBD1|TRBV28|few|TRBJ2-6
CASSPWTGPGANVLTF
TGTGCCAGCAGCCCCTGGACAGGGCCCGGGGCCAACGTCCTGACTTTC
>-|TRBV12-3/TRBV12-4|many|TRBJ1-4
CASSLDRTLGLGEKLFF
TGTGCCAGCAGTTTAGACAGGACTTTAGGGTTGGGTGAAAAACTGTTTTTT
>TRBD1|TRBV6-1|many|TRBJ1-5
CASRKGQEIKSNQPQHF
TGTGCCAGCCGAAAGGGACAGGAAATTAAGAGCAATCAGCCCCAGCATTTT
>TRBD1|TRBV6-1|-|TRBJ1-1
CASTNRGEAFF
TGTGCCAGCACAAACAGGGGTGAAGCTTTCTTT
>TRBD1|TRBV7-9|-|TRBJ2-4
CAGSLQGDGIQYF
TGTGCCGGCAGCCTCCAGGGGGATGGGATTCAGTACTTC
>-|TRBV9|-|TRBJ1-6
CASSVGKGSNSPLHF
TGTGCCAGCAGCGTAGGAAAGGGCTCCAATTCACCCCTCCACTTT
>-|TRBV27|-|TRBJ2-1
CASEAKKELLDRREQFF
TGTGCCAGCGAGGCAAAGAAAGAACTACTGGACAGAAGAGAGCAGTTCTTC
>-|TRBV5-6|few|TRBJ2-7
CASTLLDRTSEQYF
TGTGCCAGCACCCTACTTGACCGAACCTCGGAGCAGTACTTC
>-|TRBV5-1|few|TRBJ1-1
CASSLAGLDTEAFF
TGCGCCAGCAGCTTGGCGGGGTTGGACACTGAAGCTTTCTTT
>-|TRBV20-1|-|TRBJ1-2
CSAYTGPHGYTF
TGCAGTGCTTATACAGGGCCCCATGGCTACACCTTC
>-|TRBV11-2|few|TRBJ2-1
CASSLSWGKTYNEQFF
TGTGCCAGCAGCTTATCGTGGGGGAAAACCTACAATGAGCAGTTCTTC
>TRBD2|TRBV13|-|TRBJ2-4
CASGINSGAGAKNIQYF
TGTGCCAGCGGGATAAACAGCGGGGCTGGGGCCAAAAACATTCAGTACTTC
>-|TRBV18|-|TRBJ1-1
CASSTHGDTEAFF
TGTGCCAGCTCGACCCACGGGGACACTGAAGCTTTCTTT
>-|TRBV27|-|TRBJ1-4
CASSSLAALPPEKLFF
TGTGCCAGCAGTTCTTTGGCGGCCCTCCCTCCAGAAAAACTGTTTTTT
>-|TRBV28|many|TRBJ1-6
CASRLGQTAFSYNSPLHF
TGTGCCAGCAGGCTTGGACAGACAGCCTTCTCCTATAATTCACCCCTCCACTTT
>TRBD1|TRBV19|-|TRBJ1-1
CASSRQGAPAEAFF
TGTGCCAGTAGTAGACAGGGGGCCCCCGCTGAAGCTTTCTTT
>-|TRBV19|-|TRBJ1-2
CASSITGQRGYTF
TGTGCCAGTAGCATTACAGGGCAGAGAGGCTACACCTTC
>-|TRBV19|-|TRBJ2-7
CASSTGSGGGYEQYF
TGTGCCAGTAGCACAGGGTCCGGCGGGGGCTACGAGCAGTACTTC
>-|TRBV18|-|TRBJ1-1
CASSPRSEVGTEAFF
TGTGCCAGCTCACCGAGATCTGAGGTTGGGACTGAAGCTTTCTTT
>TRBD2|TRBV6-1|-|TRBJ2-7
CASSETGTRLVYEQYF
TGTGCCAGCAGTGAAACCGGGACTAGACTCGTATACGAGCAGTACTTC
>TRBD2|TRBV20-1|-|TRBJ2-7
CSAVQTGLASYEQYF
TGCAGTGCTGTCCAGACTGGACTAGCTTCCTACGAGCAGTACTTC